This entry is about one T cell receptor beta chain. No cognate antigen has been identified for it. No base qualities exist here, and no much larger clone lies one base off it. This record belongs to a study of control samples from healthy donors and cancer patients (dated by TCRdb to the early 2020s). Cut back by 8 bases and 2 bases, the V and J ends lie 18 bases apart. Counted from cysteine to phenylalanine, this CDR3 has 15 amino acids. The only DNA kept is the CDR3, 45 bases in frame from the first base. Based on the germline V gene, the CDR1 and CDR2 sequences are SNHLY and FYNNEI. The protocol used for the library was the immunoSEQ multiplex PCR assay. In its TCRdb copy, this immuneACCESS table keeps in-frame sequences only and misses some clones. Where compared with another copy, unresolved V genes explain less than half of these, and the others have no known cause. A total of some 110,000 clones appear in this sample, about 93% of them only once. The ten largest account for roughly 2.6% of the sample.

The sequence joins TRBV2 to TRBJ2-5; there is no confident call for the D gene. Material for sequencing was blood. The origin of this receptor is a man aged 30-40 years in good health. The base sequence is TGTGCCAGCCTCCACCCGTCCCCATCTCAAGAGACCCAGTACTTC. Its amino acids are CASLHPSPSQETQYF. Supplemented by the reference TRBV2 and TRBJ2-5 proteins around the CDR3, the complete variable domain is EPEVTQTPSHQVTQMGQEVILRCVPISNHLYFYWYRQILGQKVEFLVSFYNNEISEKSEIFDDQFSVERPDGSNFTLKIRSTKLEDSAMYFCASLHPSPSQETQYFGPGTRLLVL.